The next 30 T cell receptor beta chains were all read from a single sample in a study of PD-L1 blockade in urothelial cancer. Here immunoSEQ multiplex PCR was the method, and the copy in TCRdb shows in-frame clones only, minus some. Here the sample spans about 23,000 clones, more than 75% being singletons. Stated time point: peripheral blood 6 weeks after treatment start. Material: PBMCs, obtained around atezolizumab (anti-PD-L1) treatment. The origin of the receptors is a woman aged 55-69 years with urothelial cancer.

The CDR3 sequence: CASSQAKAPQRIYF. CDR3 sequence (DNA): TGTGCCAGCAGCCAAGCTAAGGCCCCCCAGCGGATATATTTT. The rearrangement links TRBV14 to TRBJ1-3; D is uncertain. V was clipped by 1 base and J by 13 bases, with 17 bases between them. The germline V gene encodes CDR1 SGHDN and CDR2 FVKESK. The length of the CDR3 is 14 residues.

This clone came up once. J is TRBJ1-1 and V is TRBV4-1; D perhaps matches TRBD1 (5 bases). This CDR3 spans 14 amino acids. The germline V and J ends were trimmed by 0 bases and 7 bases, with 12 bases remaining between them. Germline V lookup: CDR1 MGHRA, CDR2 YSYEKL. The CDR3 nucleotides read TGCGCCAGCAGCCAAGATCAAGTCGGGGGTGAAGCTTTCTTT. Translated, it gives CASSQDQVGGEAFF.

This clone was found once. The chain recombines TRBV18 with TRBJ2-3, with 7 bases lining up with TRBD2. J was trimmed by 2 bases and V by 2 bases; bases with no gene match: 13. This CDR3 spans 18 amino acids. Germline CDR1 is KGHSH and CDR2 is LQKENI. The CDR3 DNA follows: TGTGCCAGCTCACCAAAGGCGCTCGGGGGGTCCACCACAGATACGCAGTATTTT. Its translation is CASSPKALGGSTTDTQYF.

V and J are TRBV5-1 and TRBJ1-1; TRBD1 matches at 8 bases. V lost 4 bases and J lost 8; bases outside the gene matches: 4. The CDR3 consists of 12 residues. Germline-derived CDR1 and CDR2 are SGHRS and YFSETQ. The CDR3 bases are TGCGCCAGCAGCACAGGGGGATGGGAAGCTTTCTTT. The encoded protein is CASSTGGWEAFF.

The rearrangement joins TRBV7-2 to TRBJ1-6; no firm D call. Germline V gene sequence: CDR1 SGHTA, CDR2 FQGNSA. CDR3 length: 14 residues. Trimming took off 0 bases at V and 5 bases at J, with 5 bases between the two ends. CDR3 sequence (DNA): TGTGCCAGCAGCTTAGCCCCTAATAATTCACCCCTCCACTTT. As protein: CASSLAPNNSPLHF.

The chain combines TRBV10-3 with TRBJ1-2, with D possibly matching TRBD1 (5 bases). Trimming removed 3 bases at V and 6 bases at J, with 11 bases between. The CDR3 runs 13 residues. The V gene's germline CDR1 is ENHRY and CDR2 SYGVKD. CDR3 in DNA: TGTGCCATCAGTGAAGGAGGGGTCCATGGCTACACCTTC. It is translated as CAISEGGVHGYTF.

The chain couples TRBV20-1 to TRBJ2-7, with D maybe TRBD2 (5 bases). The V gene's germline CDR1 is DFQATT and CDR2 SNEGSKA (reference sequence). Trimming stripped 1 base from V and 5 bases from J, with 6 bases between. This CDR3 is 11 amino acids long. The DNA for the CDR3 is TGCAGTGCTAGAGTGGAGGACGAGCAGTACTTC. Encoded protein: CSARVEDEQYF.

This chain uses TRBV7-2 with TRBJ1-5, with D possibly TRBD1 on 5 matching bases. The CDR3 spans 13 residues. The V gene lost 4 bases and the J gene lost 9 bases, with 13 bases spanning the gap. The germline gives CDR1 SGHTA, CDR2 FQGNSA. The DNA for the CDR3 is TGTGCCAGCAGCTCGGACAAGTTGAGGCCCCAGCATTTT. This gives the protein CASSSDKLRPQHF.

The V and J genes are TRBV2 and TRBJ2-2, with TRBD2 as a possible D gene (5 bases). Trimming stripped 6 bases from V and 3 bases from J, with 5 bases between. This CDR3 comprises 12 residues. Germline V lookup: CDR1 SNHLY, CDR2 FYNNEI. DNA for the CDR3: TGTGCCAGCAGGGAGGACACCGGGGAGCTGTTTTTT. Its protein is CASREDTGELFF.

This clone occurred once. The V call is TRBV7-8, the J call TRBJ2-5; D is ambiguous. Per the germline V gene, CDR1 is SGHVS and CDR2 is FQNEAQ. The CDR3 is 12 residues long. V lost 5 bases and J 5 bases, leaving 9 bases between the germline ends. CDR3 DNA: TGTGCCAGCAGCCCCTGGCGGGAGACCCAGTACTTC. It translates to CASSPWRETQYF.

V usage is TRBV6-1 and J usage is TRBJ2-3; D might be TRBD1 (5 bases). The CDR3 loop spans 16 amino acids. Germline V gene sequence: CDR1 MNHNS, CDR2 SASEGT. V shed 4 bases and J shed 3 bases, with 17 bases lying between them. The CDR3 DNA is TGTGCCAGCAGTGCCGGGCCCCTAAGGGGTACAGATACGCAGTATTTT. Protein product: CASSAGPLRGTDTQYF.

This clone was picked up a small number of times. V gene TRBV6-1 combines with J gene TRBJ1-1; D gene unclear. Trimming stripped 3 bases from V and 0 bases from J, with 14 bases between. The CDR3 has 16 amino acids. CDR1 MNHNS and CDR2 SASEGT come from the germline V gene. CDR3 nucleotide sequence: TGTGCCAGCAGTGAGGAGGACTACCTGATGAACACTGAAGCTTTCTTT. It codes for CASSEEDYLMNTEAFF.

This chain links TRBV2 with TRBJ1-4; D is undetermined. The CDR3 consists of 15 residues. V lost 4 bases and J 0 bases, leaving 9 bases between the germline ends. Germline CDR1 is SNHLY and CDR2 is FYNNEI. CDR3 in DNA: TGTGCCAGCAGTGTACAGTATGCAACTAATGAAAAACTGTTTTTT. Protein sequence: CASSVQYATNEKLFF.

The chain recombines TRBV7-9 with TRBJ2-7; 9 nucleotides line up with TRBD1. Trimming cost V 5 bases and J 6 bases; bases outside gene matches: 8. There are 14 residues in the CDR3. CDR1 SEHNR and CDR2 FQNEAQ come from the germline V gene (reference sequence). DNA of the CDR3: TGTGCCAGCAGCCCGCGGACAGGGGAGAGCGAGCAGTACTTC. Protein: CASSPRTGESEQYF.

CDR3 sequence: CASSLGGGTTYEQYF. Written as DNA, the CDR3 is TGCGCCAGCAGCTTGGGCGGCGGGACGACCTACGAGCAGTACTTC. The chain links TRBV5-1 to TRBJ2-7, with a possible D match to TRBD2 (6 bases). The CDR3 is 15 residues long. V was pared by 0 bases and J by 2 bases, with 12 bases between. Per germline, CDR1 SGHRS and CDR2 YFSETQ.

In DNA, the CDR3 is TGTGCCAGTAGTGGCCGGGACTTTGTCCCCTACGAGCAGTACTTC. Its protein is CASSGRDFVPYEQYF. The chain employs TRBV19 and TRBJ2-7; D possibly corresponds to TRBD2 (6 bases). Germline V CDR1 and CDR2: LNHDA, SQIVND (reference sequence). Trimming removed 5 bases from V and 2 bases from J, with 16 bases in between. The CDR3 is 15 residues long.

The chain carries TRBV4-1 and TRBJ1-5; unclear D gene. V was cut by 1 base and J by 4 bases, with 5 bases left in between. The CDR3 sequence is 13 residues long. Germline values: CDR1 MGHRA, CDR2 YSYEKL. The CDR3 nucleotides read TGCGCCAGCAGCCAAGTTCCGAATCAGCCCCAGCATTTT. Its protein is CASSQVPNQPQHF.

The chain recombines TRBV7-2 with TRBJ2-3; TRBD2 matches 7 bases. The trim removed 4 bases at V and 5 bases at J, leaving 18 bases unmatched. The germline V gene encodes CDR1 SGHTA and CDR2 FQGNSA. The CDR3 covers 18 residues. The CDR3 sequence is CASSSPRKVAGNRDTQYF. CDR3 in DNA: TGTGCCAGCAGCTCCCCGAGAAAGGTAGCGGGCAATAGAGATACGCAGTATTTT. The full variable domain, with the rest looked up from reference TRBV7-2 and TRBJ2-3, is GAGVSQSPSNKVTEKGKDVELRCDPISGHTALYWYRQSLGQGLEFLIYFQGNSAPDKSGLPSDRFSAERTGGSVSTLTIQRTQQEDSAVYLCASSSPRKVAGNRDTQYFGPGTRLTVL.

The CDR3 sequence is CASSKGGPRETQYF. Here the CDR3 DNA reads TGTGCCAGTAGTAAGGGAGGGCCCAGAGAGACCCAGTACTTC. This chain connects TRBV19 to TRBJ2-5; 7 nucleotides align to TRBD2. The CDR3 extends over 14 amino acids. The V gene end was trimmed by 4 bases and the J gene end by 4 bases; junction bases not matched to a gene: 6. The germline V gene encodes CDR1 LNHDA and CDR2 SQIVND (reference sequence). Full variable domain (remainder filled in from reference TRBV19 and TRBJ2-5): DGGITQSPKYLFRKEGQNVTLSCEQNLNHDAMYWYRQDPGQGLRLIYYSQIVNDFQKGDIAEGYSVSREKKESFPLTVTSAQKNPTAFYLCASSKGGPRETQYFGPGTRLLVL.

The chain links TRBV20-1 to TRBJ2-5; D remains ambiguous. There are 11 residues in the CDR3. Germline CDR1 DFQATT, CDR2 SNEGSKA (reference sequence). Trimming shortened V by 8 bases and J by 5 bases, and 12 bases separated the two germline ends. The CDR3 reads CSSRVWETQYF. The CDR3 DNA is TGCAGTTCTCGGGTCTGGGAGACCCAGTACTTC.

The chain combines TRBV6-1 with TRBJ2-7; TRBD1 aligns across 9 bases. CDR3 size: 14 residues. Per the germline V gene, CDR1 is MNHNS and CDR2 is SASEGT. V lost 8 bases to trimming and J lost 6 bases; unmatched junction nucleotides: 11. CDR3 in amino acids: CASRLLRTGVEQYF. The CDR3 coding sequence is TGTGCCAGCCGACTCCTGAGGACAGGGGTCGAGCAGTACTTC.

The chain recombines TRBV4-1 with TRBJ2-1; D not resolved. The germline V and J ends were trimmed by 1 base and 1 base, with 14 bases remaining between them. CDR3 length equals 17 residues. CDR1 is MGHRA, CDR2 YSYEKL, per germline. The CDR3 sequence: CASSQAVLASSYNEQFF. The DNA of the CDR3 is TGCGCCAGCAGCCAAGCTGTTTTGGCTTCATCCTACAATGAGCAGTTCTTC.

The chain links TRBV28 to TRBJ1-1; D may be TRBD1 (6 bases). The CDR3 loop spans 12 amino acids. The V and J ends lost 7 bases and 4 bases respectively, with 10 bases between them. The germline gives CDR1 MDHEN, CDR2 SYDVKM. The CDR3 is CASKTGFTEAFF. The CDR3 bases are TGTGCCAGCAAAACAGGGTTCACTGAAGCTTTCTTT.

The chain uses TRBV11-3 and TRBJ2-3; weak D call: TRBD2 (6 bases). The V gene's germline CDR1 is SGHNT and CDR2 YENEEA. The length of the CDR3 is 15 residues. V lost 3 bases and J 1 base, leaving 11 bases between the germline ends. CDR3 sequence: CASSFRGSGTDTQYF. The CDR3 DNA follows: TGTGCCAGCAGCTTTCGGGGGAGTGGCACAGATACGCAGTATTTT.

V and J are TRBV6-6 and TRBJ1-4; perhaps TRBD1 as D (6 bases). The CDR3 spans 14 residues. Trimming removed 6 bases at V and 2 bases at J, with 10 bases between. Germline assignment: CDR1 MNHNY and CDR2 SVGAGI (reference sequence). In DNA, the CDR3 is TGTGCCAGCAGGATGACAGGCACTAATGAAAAACTGTTTTTT. This translates into CASRMTGTNEKLFF.

The chain uses TRBV19 and TRBJ1-2, with TRBD1 matching 7 bases. Germline CDR1 is LNHDA and CDR2 is SQIVND (reference sequence). The trim removed 5 bases at V and 3 bases at J, leaving 12 bases unmatched. CDR3 size: 16 residues. The CDR3, as DNA: TGTGCCAGTAGTGGGCCAATACAGGGGATGGACTATGGCTACACCTTC. Translating it yields CASSGPIQGMDYGYTF.

V is TRBV7-3 and J is TRBJ2-1, with a possible D match to TRBD1 (5 bases). The V and J ends lost 4 bases and 4 bases respectively, with 11 bases between them. The CDR3 runs to 14 residues. Germline V gene lookup returns CDR1 SGHTA and CDR2 FQGTGA. The CDR3 DNA is TGTGCCAGCAGCTCGACCGACAGTTACAATGAGCAGTTCTTC. Its translation is CASSSTDSYNEQFF. Full variable domain (rest looked up from reference TRBV7-3 and TRBJ2-1): GAGVSQTPSNKVTEKGKYVELRCDPISGHTALYWYRQSLGQGPEFLIYFQGTGAADDSGLPNDRFFAVRPEGSVSTLKIQRTERGDSAVYLCASSSTDSYNEQFFGPGTRLTVL.

CDR3 sequence (DNA): TGTGCCAGCAAAAACGCAGGGTCACCCTACGAGCAGTACTTC. The encoded protein is CASKNAGSPYEQYF. The genes are TRBV6-5 and TRBJ2-7; D might be TRBD1 (5 bases). CDR1 and CDR2 (germline): MNHEY, SVGAGI. Trimming shortened V by 7 bases and J by 2 bases, and 15 bases separated the two germline ends. The CDR3 runs 14 residues.

The rearrangement joins TRBV5-1 to TRBJ1-5, with D unclear. CDR3 length: 13 amino acids. Per germline, CDR1 SGHRS and CDR2 YFSETQ. V shed 0 bases and J shed 4 bases, with 5 bases lying between them. The CDR3 region is CASSLERNQPQHF. CDR3 bases: TGCGCCAGCAGCTTGGAGAGGAATCAGCCCCAGCATTTT. The entire variable domain, with the rest obtained from reference TRBV5-1 and TRBJ1-5, is as follows: KAGVTQTPRYLIKTRGQQVTLSCSPISGHRSVSWYQQTPGQGLQFLFEYFSETQRNKGNFPGRFSGRQFSNSRSEMNVSTLELGDSALYLCASSLERNQPQHFGDGTRLSIL.

The chain has TRBV5-1 and TRBJ2-5, with a possible D match to TRBD1 (5 bases). Germline CDR1 reads SGHRS; CDR2 reads YFSETQ. V was trimmed by 0 bases and J by 5 bases, leaving 17 bases between them. The CDR3 totals 16 residues. The CDR3 spells CASSLEDTHNRETQYF. The CDR3 nucleotides are TGCGCCAGCAGCTTGGAGGACACCCACAATAGGGAGACCCAGTACTTC.